A single sample gave rise to the 20 T cell receptor beta chains below, sequenced in a study of T-cell reconstitution after alpha-beta-depleted transplantation in children. The library targeted TCRbeta and was prepared with unique molecular identifiers. Using its own MiXCR run on the PCR reads, TCRdb lists one record per CDR3 protein. There are about 580,000 distinct CDR3 sequences in the sample; 23% occur only once, and 12% to 15% lies in the top ten. The sequences come from PBMCs, mostly from graft donor cells, collected 360 days after TCRalphabeta/CD19-depleted stem cell transplant. These TCRs come from a boy under two years old who had a stem cell transplant for acute myeloid leukemia, so the T cells may come from the graft donor.

This clonotype was observed at least ten times. This rearrangement joins TRBV7-2 to TRBJ2-1; 9 positions agree with TRBD1. CDR3 length: 15 residues. V gave up 4 bases and J gave up 6 bases; unmatched junction bases: 7. Germline CDR1 is SGHTA and CDR2 is FQGNSA. The DNA of the CDR3 is TGTGCCAGCAGCTCCCGGGACAGGGAGGGCAATGAGCAGTTCTTC. Amino acid sequence: CASSSRDREGNEQFF.

This clonotype showed up just a few times. Here the CDR3 reads CSASQGGYEQYF. The CDR3 DNA follows: TGCAGTGCTAGTCAAGGGGGGTACGAGCAGTACTTC. The chain has TRBV20-1 and TRBJ2-7, with D perhaps assigned TRBD1 or TRBD2 (6 bases each). In germline, CDR1 is DFQATT, CDR2 SNEGSKA (reference sequence). V shed 3 bases and J shed 4 bases, with 10 bases lying between them. The CDR3 is made up of 12 amino acids.

The chain recombines TRBV12-3 or TRBV12-4 with TRBJ2-2; tentative D call: TRBD1 (5 bases). The ends were cut back, 8 bases at V and 4 bases at J, with 11 bases in the middle. This CDR3 region has 13 residues. The CDR3, as DNA: TGTGCCAGCCAGACCAGGGTCACCGGGGAGCTGTTTTTT. It yields the protein CASQTRVTGELFF.

This clonotype was counted many times. The chain recombines TRBV6-5 with TRBJ1-1; D gene uncertain. The germline V gene has CDR1 MNHEY and CDR2 SVGAGI. Trimming took off 5 bases at V and 3 bases at J, with 16 bases between the two ends. The CDR3 is 15 amino acids. The CDR3 DNA sequence: TGTGCCAGCAGTACCGGACGGGGTGGGTACACTGAAGCTTTCTTT. It encodes CASSTGRGGYTEAFF.

The table lists this clonotype with a few counts. The genes are TRBV4-2 and TRBJ2-5, with D perhaps matching TRBD1 (5 bases). The V gene lost 1 base and the J gene lost 3 bases, with 15 bases spanning the gap. The CDR3 has 16 amino acids. Per the germline V gene, CDR1 is LGHNA and CDR2 is YNFKEQ. The CDR3 is CASSQGTPRAKETQYF. The CDR3 nucleotides are TGTGCCAGCAGCCAAGGGACACCCAGGGCCAAAGAGACCCAGTACTTC.

This clonotype showed up many times. The gene calls are TRBV20-1 and TRBJ2-7; the match to TRBD1 covers 7 bases. The CDR3 runs to 13 residues. Trimming at V came to 1 base and at J to 5 bases, leaving 5 bases not matched to a gene. Germline assignment: CDR1 DFQATT and CDR2 SNEGSKA (reference sequence). In DNA, the CDR3 is TGCAGTGCTAGAGTAGACAGGGTAGACGAGCAGTACTTC. Its translation: CSARVDRVDEQYF.

The chain uses TRBV28 and TRBJ2-3, with a possible D match to TRBD2 (6 bases). The CDR3 runs 18 residues. Between the trimmed V and J ends, which lost 5 bases and 1 base, there was a span of 22 bases. The germline CDR1 and CDR2 sequences are MDHEN and SYDVKM. The CDR3 loop is CASSPLGGTNLGTDTQYF. CDR3 bases: TGTGCCAGCAGTCCTTTGGGCGGGACCAACCTGGGCACAGATACGCAGTATTTT.

This clonotype was observed at least ten times. V gene TRBV20-1 combines with J gene TRBJ2-1; D is undetermined. The CDR3 covers 13 residues. In germline, CDR1 is DFQATT, CDR2 SNEGSKA (reference sequence). V lost 6 bases, J lost 3 bases, and 12 bases lay in between. The CDR3 DNA reads as TGCAGTGCGGCCGAGGTGAGCTACAATGAGCAGTTCTTC. Its translation is CSAAEVSYNEQFF.

This clonotype was picked up one time. The rearrangement joins TRBV6-2 or TRBV6-3 to TRBJ2-3, with 7 bases lining up with TRBD1. This CDR3 region has 12 residues. From germline, CDR1 is MNHEY and CDR2 SVGEGT. The ends lost 6 bases at V and 9 bases at J; junction bases unmatched: 6. For the CDR3, the DNA is TGTGCCAGCAGCTCACAGGGGTTCACGCAGTATTTT. Translated: CASSSQGFTQYF.

This clonotype was counted ten times or more. The V call is TRBV28, the J call TRBJ2-7; D perhaps matches TRBD2 (6 bases). From germline, CDR1 is MDHEN and CDR2 SYDVKM. V was pared by 5 bases and J by 4 bases, with 15 bases between. This CDR3 is built from 14 residues. The CDR3 sequence is CASSGPAGLYEQYF. The DNA for the CDR3 is TGTGCCAGCAGTGGCCCTGCGGGACTGTACGAGCAGTACTTC.

The V call is TRBV18, the J call TRBJ2-6, with D perhaps being TRBD1 or TRBD2 (6 bases each). The germline CDR1 and CDR2 sequences are KGHSH and LQKENI. The CDR3 is made up of 19 amino acids. The V end was cut by 5 bases, the J end by 1 base, with 21 bases between. The CDR3 sequence is CASSRLSGASPSGANVLTF. The CDR3 DNA reads TGTGCCAGCTCAAGACTCTCGGGGGCCTCCCCTTCTGGGGCCAACGTCCTGACTTTC. Full variable domain (rest looked up from reference TRBV18 and TRBJ2-6): NAGVMQNPRHLVRRRGQEARLRCSPMKGHSHVYWYRQLPEEGLKFMVYLQKENIIDESGMPKERFSAEFPKEGPSILRIQQVVRGDSAAYFCASSRLSGASPSGANVLTFGAGSRLTVL.

Many counts were recorded for this clonotype. The chain joins TRBV12-3 or TRBV12-4 to TRBJ1-5, with 7 bases identical to TRBD1. CDR3 length: 13 residues. V lost 6 bases, J lost 4 bases, and 3 bases stayed unmatched. The CDR3 sequence: CASRGTVNQPQHF. CDR3 DNA sequence: TGTGCCAGCAGGGGGACAGTAAATCAGCCCCAGCATTTT.

This clonotype was counted at least ten times. The rearrangement joins TRBV12-3 or TRBV12-4 to TRBJ2-5; TRBD1 is a possible D gene (6 bases). The ends were cut back, 1 base at V and 2 bases at J, with 11 bases in the middle. The CDR3 has 15 amino acids. The DNA for the CDR3 is TGTGCCAGCAGTTTAGGAGACAGGAGGCAAGAGACCCAGTACTTC. This codes for CASSLGDRRQETQYF.

V is TRBV15 and J is TRBJ2-2; the D gene is possibly TRBD1 (5 bases). Trimming cost V 3 bases and J 6 bases, with 14 bases left between them. The CDR3 is 15 residues long. CDR1 and CDR2 from the germline V gene are LNHNV and YYDKDF (reference sequence). CDR3 DNA: TGTGCCACCAGCAGGGACGGACAAATTGCCGGGGAGCTGTTTTTT. This codes for CATSRDGQIAGELFF.

This clonotype appeared a few times. The chain couples TRBV12-3 or TRBV12-4 to TRBJ2-1; 14 bases fit TRBD2. Trimming removed 4 bases from V and 3 bases from J; junction bases left unmatched: 14. The CDR3 runs to 20 residues. CDR3: CASSYPNPGTSGGHYNEQFF. In DNA, the CDR3 is TGTGCCAGCAGTTACCCTAATCCGGGGACTAGCGGGGGTCACTACAATGAGCAGTTCTTC.

The sample holds a few counts of this clonotype. V gene TRBV6-5 combines with J gene TRBJ1-2; D not resolved. Germline V lookup: CDR1 MNHEY, CDR2 SVGAGI. V lost 0 bases and J lost 4, with 12 bases in between. This CDR3 region has 15 residues. This CDR3 is CASSYSRRGAYGYTF. DNA for the CDR3: TGTGCCAGCAGTTACTCCAGACGAGGCGCCTATGGCTACACCTTC.

This clonotype was counted between two and nine times. J is TRBJ2-3 and V is TRBV10-3; perhaps D is TRBD1 or TRBD2 (5 bases each). There are 12 residues in the CDR3. Germline V gives CDR1 ENHRY, CDR2 SYGVKD. Trimming took off 7 bases at V and 2 bases at J, with 7 bases between the two ends. This CDR3 reads CAIMGVTDTQYF. In DNA, the CDR3 is TGTGCCATCATGGGGGTCACAGATACGCAGTATTTT.

This clonotype was observed at least ten times. The chain combines TRBV18 with TRBJ2-7; 10 bases map to TRBD1. CDR1 is KGHSH, CDR2 LQKENI, per germline. This CDR3 is 15 amino acids long. With V trimmed by 2 bases and J by 5 bases, 6 bases remained unmatched. CDR3 in DNA: TGTGCCAGCTCACCATCCGGGACAGGGGCTAACGAGCAGTACGTC. This translates into CASSPSGTGANEQYV.

This clonotype was seen at least ten times. The rearrangement joins TRBV28 to TRBJ2-7, with D possibly called TRBD1 or TRBD2 (5 bases each). V was cut by 3 bases and J by 4 bases, with 13 bases left in between. Germline CDR1 is MDHEN and CDR2 is SYDVKM. The CDR3 loop spans 14 amino acids. As DNA, the CDR3 is TGTGCCAGCAGTTTCGCCGGGAAGGGGTACGAGCAGTACGTC. This encodes CASSFAGKGYEQYV.

This clonotype occurred many times. J is TRBJ2-2 and V is TRBV29-1; D is undetermined. The CDR3 runs 15 residues. Per the germline V gene, CDR1 is SQVTM and CDR2 is ANQGSEA. Trimming removed 1 base from V and 7 bases from J, with 16 bases in between. CDR3 DNA sequence: TGCAGCGTTGAAGTGATGAGTGGAAGTGGCGGGGAGCTGTTTTTT. Its translation: CSVEVMSGSGGELFF.